This TCR beta chain emerged from a study of human T cells and chemical hapten exposure. Notes on the study in general: Counts of TCRs above 1 in 1000 frequency stayed unchanged with DPC sensitization. Expanded TCRs grouped into significantly more large CDR3 similarity clusters than controls produced. Donors had alopecia, so their immune response may differ from healthy people's.

TCRdb processed the RACE reads anew with MiXCR; each CDR3 protein has one entry. The table includes about 71,000 distinct CDR3 sequences, more than 9.5% detected once. The time point is: patch test 3, about 24 weeks after DPC sensitization. Described treatment: therapeutic diphenylcyclopropenone sensitization with weekly scalp DPC. Researchers extracted total RNA from unfractionated whole blood. In this sample, this clonotype turned up many times. The antigen is unknown. This TCR was recovered from a woman aged 45-65 years with alopecia areata. Some clones in this sample may be carry-over from other donors' samples. The sequencing used whole blood, collected in connection with sensitization to the hapten diphenylcyclopropenone (DPC).

The chain's CDR3 is CASSLATGNSPLHF. The CDR3 DNA follows: TGTGCCAGCAGCTTGGCCACTGGTAATTCACCCCTCCACTTT. The rearrangement links TRBV7-9 to TRBJ1-6; D uncertain. V lost 3 bases and J lost 6, with 9 bases in between. Germline values: CDR1 SEHNR, CDR2 FQNEAQ (reference sequence). This CDR3 is built from 14 residues.